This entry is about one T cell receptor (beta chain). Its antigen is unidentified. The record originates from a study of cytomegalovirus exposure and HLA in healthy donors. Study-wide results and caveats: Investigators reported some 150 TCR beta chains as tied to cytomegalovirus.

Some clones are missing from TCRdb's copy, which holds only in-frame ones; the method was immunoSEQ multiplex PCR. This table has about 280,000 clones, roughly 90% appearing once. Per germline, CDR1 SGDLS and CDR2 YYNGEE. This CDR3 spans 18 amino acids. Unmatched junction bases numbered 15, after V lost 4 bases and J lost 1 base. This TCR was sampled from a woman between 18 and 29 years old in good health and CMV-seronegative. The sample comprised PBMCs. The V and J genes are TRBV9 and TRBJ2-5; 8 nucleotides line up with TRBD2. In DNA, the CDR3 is TGTGCCAGCAGCCATGAGCCTAAGACTAGCGACTTCCAAGAGACCCAGTACTTC. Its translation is CASSHEPKTSDFQETQYF.